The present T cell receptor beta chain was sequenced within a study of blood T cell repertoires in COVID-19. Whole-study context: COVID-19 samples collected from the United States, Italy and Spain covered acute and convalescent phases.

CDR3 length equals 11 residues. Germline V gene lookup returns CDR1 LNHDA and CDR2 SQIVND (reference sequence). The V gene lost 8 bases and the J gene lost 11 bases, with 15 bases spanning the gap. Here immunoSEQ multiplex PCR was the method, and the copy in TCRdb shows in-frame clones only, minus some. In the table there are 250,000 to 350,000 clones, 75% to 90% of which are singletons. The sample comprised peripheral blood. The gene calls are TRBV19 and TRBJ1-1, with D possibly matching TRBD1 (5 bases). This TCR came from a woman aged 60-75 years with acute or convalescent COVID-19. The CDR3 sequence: CASPGWGVAFF. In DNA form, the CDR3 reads TGTGCCAGTCCCGGTTGGGGGGTCGCTTTCTTT.